These 4 T cell receptor beta chains were sequenced from one sample in a study of T cell repertoires in cytomegalovirus infection. TCRdb re-analysed the reads in MiXCR, keeping a single row per CDR3 protein. The data hold 300,000 to 400,000 distinct CDR3 sequences, with around a tenth observed a single time. Sample: PBMCs. These receptors all come from a human donor in good health (CMV status not recorded). Some clones in this sample may be carry-over from other donors' samples.

This clonotype was counted at least ten times. The chain is built from TRBV12-3 or TRBV12-4 and TRBJ2-5, with D possibly TRBD1 on 6 matching bases. V was clipped by 6 bases and J by 1 base, with 9 bases between them. The CDR3 is 13 residues long. CDR3 sequence (DNA): TGTGCCAGCAGGGACAGCGGCCAAGAGACCCAGTACTTC. Protein sequence: CASRDSGQETQYF.

This clonotype was detected a few times. The chain uses TRBV19 and TRBJ2-2; D uncertain. The CDR3 has 13 residues. Germline CDR1 reads LNHDA; CDR2 reads SQIVND (reference sequence). V gave up 7 bases and J gave up 5 bases, with 11 bases separating them. The CDR3 spells CASTALRTGELFF. For the CDR3, the DNA is TGTGCCAGTACCGCCTTACGAACCGGGGAGCTGTTTTTT.

The gene calls are TRBV18 and TRBJ1-5; possibly TRBD1 for D (6 bases). V was trimmed by 4 bases and J by 7 bases, leaving 17 bases between them. The CDR3 sequence is 15 residues long. CDR1 and CDR2 from the germline V gene are KGHSH and LQKENI. This CDR3 is CASSRVRGGGQPQHF. The CDR3 nucleotides read TGTGCCAGCTCACGAGTCAGGGGAGGAGGACAGCCCCAGCATTTT.

The CDR3 loop is CSTTNRNTEAFF. The CDR3 bases are TGCAGTACAACTAACAGAAACACTGAAGCTTTCTTT. The chain links TRBV20-1 to TRBJ1-1; D not resolved. The CDR3 sequence is 12 residues long. CDR1 DFQATT and CDR2 SNEGSKA come from the germline V gene (reference sequence). Trimming stripped 8 bases from V and 2 bases from J, with 12 bases between.